Presented here are 23 T cell receptor beta chains from one specimen sequenced in a study of Graves' ophthalmopathy and Graves' hyperthyroidism. Amplified material comprised TCR beta CDR3 regions derived from RNA transcripts. HTBI-primed first-round RT-PCR preceded second-round multiplex PCR. TCRdb ran MiXCR on the multiplex PCR reads and lists one entry per CDR3 protein. The data contain some 750,000 distinct CDR3 sequences, 40% of them singletons. Input material: peripheral blood. The receptor source for this set is an adult man with Graves' ophthalmopathy.

V gene TRBV7-9 combines with J gene TRBJ2-7, with 9 bases identical to TRBD2. V lost 3 bases and J lost 0; bases outside the gene matches: 6. The CDR3 is 16 residues long. The germline gives CDR1 SEHNR, CDR2 FQNEAQ (reference sequence). CDR3 sequence reads: CASSLSGGTNSYEQYF. The CDR3 coding sequence is TGTGCCAGCAGCTTGAGCGGGGGGACCAACTCCTACGAGCAGTACTTC.

In its sample, this clonotype was seen a few times. V usage is TRBV9 and J usage is TRBJ1-4, with D possibly being TRBD1 (5 bases). The CDR3 totals 15 residues. Trimming stripped 3 bases from V and 7 bases from J, with 16 bases between. Germline-derived CDR1 and CDR2 are SGDLS and YYNGEE. The CDR3 sequence is CASSADPGRVEKLFF. The CDR3 nucleotides read TGTGCCAGCAGCGCAGACCCGGGACGGGTTGAAAAACTGTTTTTT.

Only a few counts were recorded for this clonotype. The chain employs TRBV6-5 and TRBJ1-4; 8 nucleotides align to TRBD1. V lost 2 bases to trimming and J lost 3 bases; unmatched junction nucleotides: 2. Germline CDR1 and CDR2: MNHEY and SVGAGI. This CDR3 is built from 15 residues. The CDR3 sequence: CASSYQGASNEKLFF. DNA of the CDR3: TGTGCCAGCAGTTACCAGGGGGCTTCTAATGAAAAACTGTTTTTT.

Concerning this clonotype itself: The junction shows a germline mismatch at one end, possibly a read error. The chain couples TRBV10-3 to TRBJ1-4; 7 nucleotides match TRBD1. The CDR3 contains 15 residues. Germline-derived CDR1 and CDR2 are ENHRY and SYGVKD. CDR3 bases: TGTGCCAGCAGTACGACAGGGTCCGTGGAGGAAAAACTGTTTTTT. Its protein product is CASSTTGSVEEKLFF.

The chain has TRBV19 and TRBJ2-7; 7 bases line up with TRBD1. Near its end, the DNA agrees better with TRBJ2-4, so the J call may be wrong. Germline values: CDR1 LNHDA, CDR2 SQIVND (reference sequence). The CDR3 sequence is 15 residues long. In DNA, the CDR3 is TGTGCCAGTAGTATCGGACAGGAGGTACGAAACATTCAGTACTTC. Translated: CASSIGQEVRNIQYF.

This clonotype has a count of ten or more. V usage is TRBV20-1 and J usage is TRBJ1-4, with D unclear. V lost 3 bases and J 6 bases, leaving 5 bases between the germline ends. CDR1 DFQATT and CDR2 SNEGSKA come from the germline V gene (reference sequence). There are 11 residues in the CDR3. The CDR3 coding sequence is TGCAGTGCTAGTCGCGATGAAAAACTGTTTTTT. It translates to CSASRDEKLFF.

CDR3: CSAHEGGLGTGELFF. The CDR3 nucleotides are TGCAGCGCCCACGAAGGGGGGCTGGGTACCGGGGAGCTGTTTTTT. V is TRBV29-1 and J is TRBJ2-2, with D tentatively TRBD1 or TRBD2 (6 bases each). Trimming shortened V by 7 bases and J by 5 bases, and 20 bases separated the two germline ends. The CDR3 consists of 15 residues. The germline gives CDR1 SQVTM, CDR2 ANQGSEA.

In DNA, the CDR3 is TGTGCCAGCAGCCAGTCCCGGGACCGTCCCCGGGTCTTCTTT. It specifies CASSQSRDRPRVFF. This chain links TRBV14 with TRBJ1-1; D perhaps matches TRBD1 (5 bases). The CDR3 has 14 amino acids. Trimming cost V 3 bases and J 14 bases, with 22 bases left between them. Per the germline V gene, CDR1 is SGHDN and CDR2 is FVKESK.

This clonotype has a handful of counts. V is TRBV4-2 and J is TRBJ1-5; D gene uncertain. Trimming left V 4 bases short and J 2 bases short, with 9 bases between. The CDR3 loop spans 14 amino acids. Germline assignment: CDR1 LGHNA and CDR2 YNFKEQ. CDR3 coding DNA: TGTGCCAGCAGCCCGCGGGAGGGCAATCAGCCCCAGCATTTT. Its translation is CASSPREGNQPQHF.

In the case of this clonotype: This clone may be a read error of a much larger clone one base away. J is TRBJ1-6 and V is TRBV9; tentatively, D is TRBD1 (6 bases). The CDR3 has 14 amino acids. Germline values: CDR1 SGDLS, CDR2 YYNGEE. The CDR3 DNA is TGTGTCAGCAGCTCGAAACACAGGGACTCACCCCTCCACTTT. This codes for CVSSSKHRDSPLHF.

This clonotype occurred many times. The CDR3 DNA reads TGTGCCAGCAGCTTAGGACGGGGAGGAGATGGCTACACCTTC. Protein product: CASSLGRGGDGYTF. This chain connects TRBV5-8 to TRBJ1-2; the D is unclear. V gave up 2 bases and J gave up 6 bases, with 14 bases separating them. Germline assignment: CDR1 SGHTS and CDR2 YDEGEE. The CDR3 consists of 14 residues.

Of note for this clonotype: Possible read error: a much larger clone is one base away. The gene calls are TRBV7-9 and TRBJ1-2; unclear D gene. With 1 base removed from V and 3 bases from J, the gap between germline ends came to 6 bases. The CDR3 totals 13 residues. From germline, CDR1 is SEHNR and CDR2 FQNEAQ (reference sequence). CDR3 DNA: TGTGCCAGCAGCTTAGGACGGCACTATGGCTACACCTTC. This codes for CASSLGRHYGYTF.

Many counts were recorded for this clonotype. V and J are TRBV7-9 and TRBJ1-1; a possible D gene is TRBD1 (6 bases). The CDR3 sequence is 13 residues long. Trimming stripped 6 bases from V and 1 base from J, with 9 bases between. CDR1 is SEHNR, CDR2 FQNEAQ, per germline (reference sequence). This CDR3 reads CASSRDKNTEAFF. The CDR3 DNA reads as TGTGCCAGCAGTCGGGACAAGAACACTGAAGCTTTCTTT.

A few counts support this clonotype. The V call is TRBV24-1, the J call TRBJ2-2; the match to TRBD1 covers 7 bases. The CDR3 is made up of 17 amino acids. From germline, CDR1 is KGHDR and CDR2 SFDVKD. V lost 4 bases, J lost 5 bases, and 12 bases stayed unmatched. Written as DNA, the CDR3 is TGTGCCACCAGTGACCCCGTGACAGGGATTGGGACCGGGGAGCTGTTTTTT. It codes for CATSDPVTGIGTGELFF.

This clonotype has a count of ten or more. This CDR3 reads CASSELAGGPETQYF. For the CDR3, the DNA is TGCGCCAGCAGTGAGTTAGCGGGGGGGCCGGAGACCCAGTACTTC. The chain couples TRBV10-2 to TRBJ2-5; 11 bases are shared with TRBD2. Germline values: CDR1 WSHSY, CDR2 SAAADI. After removal of 1 base from V and 5 bases from J, the junction contained 3 bases not matched to a gene. The CDR3 is made up of 15 amino acids.

The chain is built from TRBV5-8 and TRBJ1-4; D gene unclear. The length of the CDR3 is 13 residues. Germline CDR1 SGHTS, CDR2 YDEGEE. With 2 bases removed from V and 8 bases from J, the gap between germline ends came to 10 bases. Here the CDR3 DNA reads TGTGCCAGCAGCTTTTGGACGAAGGAAAAACTGTTTTTT. It yields the protein CASSFWTKEKLFF.

Concerning this clonotype: A read error may explain this, as a much larger clone is one base away. The chain couples TRBV20-1 to TRBJ2-5; D unclear. CDR1 DFQATT and CDR2 SNEGSKA come from the germline V gene (reference sequence). The V end lost 2 bases, the J end lost 6 bases, and 16 bases lay between the germline ends. CDR3 length equals 14 residues. CDR3: CSARPQAAPQTQYF. As DNA, the CDR3 is TGCAGTGCTAGACCCCAGGCTGCCCCCCAGACCCAGTACTTC.

In regard to this clonotype: At one boundary the junction diverges from the germline segment, which might be a read error. The chain couples TRBV10-3 to TRBJ2-5; perhaps TRBD1 as D (5 bases). The CDR3 has 17 amino acids. Germline lookup yields CDR1 ENHRY and CDR2 SYGVKD. The CDR3 nucleotides read TGTGCCAGCAGTAGCCCCGGCAGGGCCCGGTACCAAGAGACCCAGTACTTC. Protein: CASSSPGRARYQETQYF.

This chain links TRBV29-1 with TRBJ2-7; tentative D call: TRBD2 (6 bases). V dropped 5 bases and J dropped 0 bases, with 11 bases sitting between them. The CDR3 extends over 13 amino acids. The germline V gene has CDR1 SQVTM and CDR2 ANQGSEA. The CDR3 bases are TGCAGCGTTCTGGAGGGGTCCTCCTACGAGCAGTACTTC. It is translated as CSVLEGSSYEQYF.

This chain links TRBV19 with TRBJ1-6, with D tentatively TRBD1 (5 bases). Germline-derived CDR1 and CDR2 are LNHDA and SQIVND (reference sequence). The CDR3 consists of 14 residues. V was cut by 6 bases and J by 5 bases, with 11 bases left in between. CDR3: CASRPGPDNSPLHF. Here the CDR3 DNA reads TGTGCCAGTAGACCGGGACCGGATAATTCACCCCTCCACTTT.

The chain couples TRBV29-1 to TRBJ1-1; tentatively, D is TRBD1 (5 bases). The V and J ends lost 1 base and 1 base respectively, with 10 bases between them. Per germline, CDR1 SQVTM and CDR2 ANQGSEA. This CDR3 has 14 amino acids. This CDR3 is CSVEVVTENTEAFF. The DNA for the CDR3 is TGCAGCGTTGAAGTAGTGACAGAGAACACTGAAGCTTTCTTT.

This chain connects TRBV10-3 to TRBJ2-5, with D hard to call. The CDR3 extends over 12 amino acids. V was trimmed by 4 bases and J by 4 bases, leaving 7 bases between them. Germline V gene lookup returns CDR1 ENHRY and CDR2 SYGVKD. CDR3 in DNA: TGTGCCATCAGTGCGGGCAGAGAGACCCAGTACTTC. This encodes CAISAGRETQYF.

The rearrangement links TRBV2 to TRBJ2-7, with D tentatively TRBD1 (6 bases). Per the germline V gene, CDR1 is SNHLY and CDR2 is FYNNEI. The CDR3 has 11 amino acids. V was clipped by 7 bases and J by 8 bases, with 12 bases between them. The CDR3 DNA sequence: TGTGCCAGCACGAATGGGGACAAGCAGTACTTC. Translated, it gives CASTNGDKQYF.